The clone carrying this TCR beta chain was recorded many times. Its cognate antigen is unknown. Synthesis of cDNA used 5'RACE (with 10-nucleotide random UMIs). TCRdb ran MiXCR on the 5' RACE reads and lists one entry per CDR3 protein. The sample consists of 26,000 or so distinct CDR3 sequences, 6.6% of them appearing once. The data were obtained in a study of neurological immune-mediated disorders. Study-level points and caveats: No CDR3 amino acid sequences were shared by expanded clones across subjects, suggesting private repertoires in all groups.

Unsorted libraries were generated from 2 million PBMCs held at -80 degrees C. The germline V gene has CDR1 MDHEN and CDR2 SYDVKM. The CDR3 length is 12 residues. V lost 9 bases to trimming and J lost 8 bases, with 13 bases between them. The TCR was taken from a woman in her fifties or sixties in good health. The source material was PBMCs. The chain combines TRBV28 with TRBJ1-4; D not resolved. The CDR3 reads CASRGPVEKLFF. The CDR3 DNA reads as TGTGCCAGTCGAGGTCCTGTGGAAAAACTGTTTTTT.